Sequencing of this TCR beta chain was carried out in a study of blood T cell repertoires in COVID-19. Repertoires were generated with immunoSEQ multiplex PCR, while TCRdb's copy carries only in-frame clones and drops some. The sample has tens of thousands of clones, 81% seen once. Germline V CDR1 and CDR2: LGHDT, YNNKEL (reference sequence). The CDR3 contains 16 residues. V lost 2 bases and J lost 6; bases outside the gene matches: 4. The source of this sequence is a man of 80 years or more with acute or convalescent COVID-19. The sequencing input was peripheral blood. The gene calls are TRBV3-1 (or the pseudogene TRBV3-2) and TRBJ2-3, with TRBD2 identical over 14 bases. CDR3 sequence reads: CASSQSGLAGVDTQYF. The CDR3 DNA sequence: TGTGCCAGCAGCCAATCGGGACTAGCGGGAGTGGATACGCAGTATTTT.